The clone carrying this T cell receptor (beta chain) was counted ten times or more. These data originate in a study of T cells after yellow fever vaccination. On the study more broadly: In the case of low-cell-number fractions, SMART-Seq v4 Ultra Low Input was used for preparation.

5'RACE template switching added a universal primer site and UMIs to TCR cDNA. TCRdb re-analysed the 5' RACE reads in MiXCR, keeping a single row per CDR3 protein. The data show over 250,000 distinct CDR3 sequences, about 5.2% seen once. Looked up from germline, CDR1 is MNHEY and CDR2 is SVGAGI. V lost 6 bases and J 2 bases, leaving 9 bases between the germline ends. The CDR3 loop spans 13 amino acids. The source is a man aged 18 to 29 who received the YFV17D yellow fever vaccine. The sequencing used CD4+ T cells sorted from PBMCs, collected on the day of the yellow fever booster vaccination. The rearrangement joins TRBV6-5 to TRBJ2-3; D gene ambiguous. The CDR3 is CASRGISTDTQYF. CDR3 in DNA: TGTGCCAGCAGGGGGATCTCCACAGATACGCAGTATTTT.